Here is one T cell receptor (beta chain) with its context. This record comes from a study of blood T cell repertoires in COVID-19. At the level of the study: PBMCs, B-cell-depleted T cells, or T cells were the source of the cDNA or gDNA that made up the material.

This table comes from immunoSEQ multiplex PCR, and its TCRdb copy is limited to in-frame clones, with some not included. The sample consists of around 620,000 clones, just under 90% of them appearing once. Trimming at V came to 0 bases and at J to 8 bases, leaving 4 bases not matched to a gene. This CDR3 comprises 14 residues. Germline CDR1 SGDLS, CDR2 YYNGEE. The source is a woman aged 18-29 years with acute or convalescent COVID-19. Sequenced material: peripheral blood. The chain combines TRBV9 with TRBJ1-2, with 10 nucleotides matching TRBD1. CDR3 residues: CASSVGTGGNGYTF. In DNA form, the CDR3 reads TGTGCCAGCAGCGTAGGGACAGGGGGTAACGGCTACACCTTC.